Listed below are T cell receptor beta chains from one sample, sequenced in a study of blood T cell repertoires in COVID-19. Generated by immunoSEQ multiplex PCR, the TCRdb table keeps only in-frame clones and is missing some. The sample consists of 62,000 or so clones, 70% to 90% of them appearing once. Sequencing was carried out using PBMCs or T cells enriched from blood (not recorded which). The receptors stem from a woman in her thirties or forties with acute COVID-19. Both conserved end residues are part of each CDR3. Each record gives: clone size, V gene, CDR3 length, D gene, J gene, CDR3 DNA, CDR3 protein. D genes are given only for firm matches. Some rows mark clone size as missing; the rest say once, few, many or name a class of expanded clone.

>.|TRBV19|15|.|TRBJ2-1
TGTGCCAGTAGTCCCGGACAGAGTTACTACAATGAGCAGTTCTTC
CASSPGQSYYNEQFF
>few|TRBV19|13|.|TRBJ2-1
TGTGCCAGTAGTTTCCCAGGGCTAAATGAGCAGTTCTTC
CASSFPGLNEQFF
>.|TRBV27|16|.|TRBJ2-1
TGTGCCAGCAGTTTGGGAGCGGCCTTTCCGTACAATGAGCAGTTCTTC
CASSLGAAFPYNEQFF
>.|TRBV19|13|TRBD2|TRBJ2-1
TGTGCCAGTAGTAAGAGCGGGAGGGCCTCGGAGTTCTTC
CASSKSGRASEFF
>.|TRBV5-6|14|.|TRBJ1-5
TGTGCCAGCAGCTTCTCGGGGGGCGGTCAGCCCCAGCATTTT
CASSFSGGGQPQHF
>.|TRBV4-1|16|TRBD1|TRBJ1-4
TGCGCCAGCAGCCTGAGACAGGGGGCTGCTAATGAAAAACTGTTTTTT
CASSLRQGAANEKLFF
>.|TRBV5-6|15|TRBD1|TRBJ2-3
TGTGCCAGCAGCCCTACCGGGACAGTCACAGATACGCAGTATTTT
CASSPTGTVTDTQYF
>.|TRBV18|14|.|TRBJ1-2
TGTGCCAGCTCACCAGGTACAGGACCCTATGGCTACACCTTC
CASSPGTGPYGYTF
>.|TRBV5-1|12|.|TRBJ2-5
TGCGCCAGCAGCTTACTTCAAGAGACCCAGTACTTC
CASSLLQETQYF
>.|TRBV3-1/TRBV3-2|17|TRBD1|TRBJ2-2
TGTGCCAGCAGCCAATGGGACAGGGGCGCGAACACCGGGGAGCTGTTTTTT
CASSQWDRGANTGELFF
>.|TRBV6-5|14|.|TRBJ1-2
TGTGCCAGCAGTTCGACAGGACATAGGGGCGGCTACACCTTC
CASSSTGHRGGYTF
>.|TRBV5-4|15|.|TRBJ1-6
TGTGCCAGCAGCCCTAAACCGGGATTCAATTCACCCCTCCACTTT
CASSPKPGFNSPLHF
>.|TRBV6-4|14|.|TRBJ2-2
TGTGCCAGCAGTGACGAAGGGGTCACCGGGGAGCTGTTTTTT
CASSDEGVTGELFF
>.|TRBV7-2|17|TRBD2|TRBJ2-2
TGTGCCAGCAGCTTAATTCCTAGCGGAACGAACACCGGGGAGCTGTTTTTT
CASSLIPSGTNTGELFF
>.|TRBV10-3|13|.|TRBJ1-1
TGTGCCATCAGTGGAAGAGAGAACACTGAAGCTTTCTTT
CAISGRENTEAFF
>once|TRBV28|16|.|TRBJ1-1
TGTGCCAGCAACAGCGGGGCAGCGGGGATGAACACTGAAGCTTTCTTT
CASNSGAAGMNTEAFF
>.|TRBV6-5|15|.|TRBJ1-5
TGTGCCAGCGGGGGGGCAGTGTCTAGCAATCAGCCCCAGCATTTT
CASGGAVSSNQPQHF
>few|TRBV10-2|14|.|TRBJ1-5
TGCGCCAGCGACAGGACGGGACGCAATCAGCCCCAGCATTTT
CASDRTGRNQPQHF
>.|TRBV18|15|.|TRBJ1-2
TGTGCCAGCTCACCCGAGACGAATAGCAACTATGGCTACACCTTC
CASSPETNSNYGYTF
>.|TRBV7-9|12|.|TRBJ2-3
TGTGCCAGCAGCTACGGTTCGGATACGCAGTATTTT
CASSYGSDTQYF
>once|TRBV2|13|.|TRBJ1-2
TGTGCCAGCAGTCGAACTCAAAGCTATGGCTACACCTTC
CASSRTQSYGYTF
>.|TRBV21-1|18|.|TRBJ1-6
TGTGCCAGCAGCGGGGGCTTGGTATCGCCTTGCTATAATTCACCCCTCCACTTT
CASSGGLVSPCYNSPLHF
>.|TRBV6-4|15|.|TRBJ2-1
TGTGCCAGCAGTGTAGGGTTTGTCGGGGGAAATGAGCAGTTCTTC
CASSVGFVGGNEQFF
>.|TRBV6-1|16|.|TRBJ1-2
TGTGCCAGCAGTGGTCCACTCACAGGAATCACCTATGGCTACACCTTC
CASSGPLTGITYGYTF
>medium-sized|TRBV6-4|13|.|TRBJ1-2
TGTGCCAGCAGTGACGGGCCTAACTATGGCTACACCTTC
CASSDGPNYGYTF
>.|TRBV3-1/TRBV3-2|13|.|TRBJ1-1
TGTGCCAGCAGTCCGGGGGTGAACACTGAAGCTTTCTTT
CASSPGVNTEAFF
>.|TRBV18|17|.|TRBJ1-3
TGTGCCAGCTCACCGGTCGCAGGGAAGAGCTCTGGAAACACCATATATTTT
CASSPVAGKSSGNTIYF
>.|TRBV27|13|.|TRBJ1-1
TGTGCCAGCAGTTTGGGACAGAACACTGAAGCTTTCTTT
CASSLGQNTEAFF
>few|TRBV5-4|13|.|TRBJ2-1
TGTGCCAGCAGATCCGACTCGTACAATGAGCAGTTCTTC
CASRSDSYNEQFF
>few|TRBV28|15|.|TRBJ2-5
TGTGCCAGCAGTTTACCAATTGGCAGGGCGGAGACCCAGTACTTC
CASSLPIGRAETQYF
>few|TRBV5-6|16|.|TRBJ1-6
TGTGCCAGCAGCTACGTGGCAGGGGTTTATAATTCACCCCTCCACTTT
CASSYVAGVYNSPLHF
>.|TRBV7-9|12|.|TRBJ2-1
TGTGCCAGCAGCCCGGGCCGGCAGGGGGGGTTCTTC
CASSPGRQGGFF
>.|TRBV5-4|16|.|TRBJ1-4
TGTGCCAGCAGCTTGGAAAGTGGGGGGGCTAATGAAAAACTGTTTTTT
CASSLESGGANEKLFF
>.|TRBV18|16|TRBD1|TRBJ1-3
TGTGCCAGCTCACGGGGGACAGTTCGAGCTGGAAACACCATATATTTT
CASSRGTVRAGNTIYF
>.|TRBV24-1|15|TRBD2|TRBJ2-1
TGTGCCACCAGCGGGACTACCGCCTCCCTCCATGAGCAGTTCTTC
CATSGTTASLHEQFF
>once|TRBV27|16|TRBD2|TRBJ2-7
TGTGCCAGCAGAGGGCTAGCGGGCTCCTCGGCCTACGAGCAGTACTTC
CASRGLAGSSAYEQYF
>few|TRBV28|15|.|TRBJ1-6
TGTGCCAGCAGTTTATTAGGGGAGGATAATTCACCCCTCCACTTT
CASSLLGEDNSPLHF
>.|TRBV28|15|TRBD1|TRBJ2-4
TGTGCCAGCTTAGGACAGGGGGCTTCCAAAAACATTCAGTACTTC
CASLGQGASKNIQYF
>once|TRBV24-1|18|TRBD2|TRBJ2-3
TGTGCCACCAGTGACCCGGGACTAGCGGGAGGGGCGGCAGATACGCAGTATTTT
CATSDPGLAGGAADTQYF
>.|TRBV5-1|17|.|TRBJ2-3
TGCGCCAGCAGCTTTGAGTCCGGGGTCGGAGCCACAGATACGCAGTATTTT
CASSFESGVGATDTQYF
>.|TRBV19|13|.|TRBJ2-1
TGTGCCAGTACCGGGAATCCCTACAATGAGCAGTTCTTC
CASTGNPYNEQFF
>.|TRBV5-1|12|.|TRBJ2-7
TGCGCCAGCAGCTTGAACTCCGACGAGCAGTACTTC
CASSLNSDEQYF
>.|TRBV19|16|TRBD2|TRBJ2-3
TGTGCCAGTAGTATAGCGGGAGGGCTTCATTCGGATACGCAGTATTTT
CASSIAGGLHSDTQYF
>.|TRBV9|13|.|TRBJ2-5
TGTGCCAGCAGCACCCACGGTGAAGAGACCCAGTACTTC
CASSTHGEETQYF
>.|TRBV4-1|18|.|TRBJ2-2
TGCGCCAGCAGCCAATTTGAGGGAGGACCCGGGGGCACCGGGGAGCTGTTTTTT
CASSQFEGGPGGTGELFF
>.|TRBV2|15|.|TRBJ1-5
TGTGCCAGCTCCCTGGGGAGACCCCTCAATCAGCCCCAGCATTTT
CASSLGRPLNQPQHF
>.|TRBV6-6|15|TRBD2|TRBJ2-1
TGTGCCAGCAAAACACGTGGACTAGCGAACAATGAGCAGTTCTTC
CASKTRGLANNEQFF
>.|TRBV6-6|14|TRBD1|TRBJ2-7
TGTGCCAGCAGCCTACGGGGGACAGGGCGCGAGCAGTACTTC
CASSLRGTGREQYF
>once|TRBV5-4|16|.|TRBJ2-3
TGTGCCAGCAGCTTGCAGGGAGGTTTAAGTACAGATACGCAGTATTTT
CASSLQGGLSTDTQYF
>.|TRBV7-2|16|TRBD2|TRBJ2-5
TGTGCCAGCAGCGAATACACGCGGGGGTCCCTGGGGACCCAGTACTTC
CASSEYTRGSLGTQYF
>.|TRBV28|11|.|TRBJ1-2
TGTGCCAGCAGTTCGAGCTATGGCTACACCTTC
CASSSSYGYTF